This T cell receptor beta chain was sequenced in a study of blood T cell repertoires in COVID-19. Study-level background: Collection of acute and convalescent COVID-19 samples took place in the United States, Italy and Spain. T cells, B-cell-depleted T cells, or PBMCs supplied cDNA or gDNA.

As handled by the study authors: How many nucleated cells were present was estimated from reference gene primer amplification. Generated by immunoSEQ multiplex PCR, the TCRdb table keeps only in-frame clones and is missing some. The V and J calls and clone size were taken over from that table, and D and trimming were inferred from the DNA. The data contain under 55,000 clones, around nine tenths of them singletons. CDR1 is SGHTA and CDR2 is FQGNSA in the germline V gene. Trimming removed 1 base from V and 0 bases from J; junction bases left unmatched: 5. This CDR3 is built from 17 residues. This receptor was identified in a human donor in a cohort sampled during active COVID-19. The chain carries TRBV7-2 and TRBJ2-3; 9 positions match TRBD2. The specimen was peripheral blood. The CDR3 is CASSLVTSGSSTDTQYF. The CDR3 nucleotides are TGTGCCAGCAGCTTAGTTACTAGCGGGTCTAGCACAGATACGCAGTATTTT.